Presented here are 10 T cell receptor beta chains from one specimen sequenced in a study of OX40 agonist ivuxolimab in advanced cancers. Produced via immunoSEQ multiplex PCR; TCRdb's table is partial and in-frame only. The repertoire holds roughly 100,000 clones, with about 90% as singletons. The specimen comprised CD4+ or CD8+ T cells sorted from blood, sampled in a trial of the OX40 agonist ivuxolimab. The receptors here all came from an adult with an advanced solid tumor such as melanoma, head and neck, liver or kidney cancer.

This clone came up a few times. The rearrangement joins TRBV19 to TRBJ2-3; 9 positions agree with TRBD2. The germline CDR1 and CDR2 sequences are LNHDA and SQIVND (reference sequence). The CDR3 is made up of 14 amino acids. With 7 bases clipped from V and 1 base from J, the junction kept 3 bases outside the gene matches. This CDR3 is CASTPSGGTDTQYF. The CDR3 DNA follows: TGTGCCAGTACCCCTAGCGGGGGCACAGATACGCAGTATTTT. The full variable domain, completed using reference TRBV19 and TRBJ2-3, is DGGITQSPKYLFRKEGQNVTLSCEQNLNHDAMYWYRQDPGQGLRLIYYSQIVNDFQKGDIAEGYSVSREKKESFPLTVTSAQKNPTAFYLCASTPSGGTDTQYFGPGTRLTVL.

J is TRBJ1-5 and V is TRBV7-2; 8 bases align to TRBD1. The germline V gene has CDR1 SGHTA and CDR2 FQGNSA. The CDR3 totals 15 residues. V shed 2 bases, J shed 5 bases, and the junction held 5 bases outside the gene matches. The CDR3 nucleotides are TGTGCCAGCAGCTTAAATCGCAGGGGGCATCAGCCCCAGCATTTT. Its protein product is CASSLNRRGHQPQHF.

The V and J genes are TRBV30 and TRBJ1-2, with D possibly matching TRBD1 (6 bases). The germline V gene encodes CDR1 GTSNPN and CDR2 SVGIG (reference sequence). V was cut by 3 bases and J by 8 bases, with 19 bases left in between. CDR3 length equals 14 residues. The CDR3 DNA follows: TGTGCCTGGAGAGCGACAGGCCCCCGGGGGGGCTACACCTTC. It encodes CAWRATGPRGGYTF.

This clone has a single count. The chain's CDR3 is CASSLEGTSYEQYF. In DNA form, the CDR3 reads TGTGCCAGCAGCTTGGAGGGGACCTCCTACGAGCAGTACTTC. The chain has TRBV5-4 and TRBJ2-7; D is possibly TRBD1 or TRBD2 (5 bases each). Between the trimmed V and J ends, which lost 0 bases and 0 bases, there was a span of 7 bases. Germline CDR1 SGHNT, CDR2 YYREEE (reference sequence). CDR3 length: 14 residues.

CDR3 sequence (DNA): TGTGCCAGCAGCTTGGGGGATCGTTTGACAGATACGCAGTATTTT. Its protein product is CASSLGDRLTDTQYF. This sequence joins TRBV5-4 and TRBJ2-3, with D uncertain. Germline lookup yields CDR1 SGHNT and CDR2 YYREEE (reference sequence). The CDR3 is 15 residues long. V lost 0 bases to trimming and J lost 3 bases, with 11 bases between them.

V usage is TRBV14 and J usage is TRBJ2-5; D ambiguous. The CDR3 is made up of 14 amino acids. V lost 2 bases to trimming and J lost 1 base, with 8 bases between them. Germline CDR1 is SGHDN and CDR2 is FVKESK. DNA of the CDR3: TGTGCCAGCAGCCAAAGACATTTCCAAGAGACCCAGTACTTC. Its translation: CASSQRHFQETQYF.

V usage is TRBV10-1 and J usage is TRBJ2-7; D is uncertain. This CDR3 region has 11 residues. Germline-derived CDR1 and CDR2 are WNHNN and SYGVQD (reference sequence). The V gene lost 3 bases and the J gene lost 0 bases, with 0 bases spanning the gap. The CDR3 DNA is TGCGCCAGCAGTGACTCCTACGAGCAGTACTTC. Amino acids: CASSDSYEQYF.

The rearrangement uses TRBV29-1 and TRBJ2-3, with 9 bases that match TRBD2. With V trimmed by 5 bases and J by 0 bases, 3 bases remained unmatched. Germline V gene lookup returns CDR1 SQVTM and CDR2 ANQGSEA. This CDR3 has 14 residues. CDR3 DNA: TGCAGCGTTTTAGCGGGAGTGAGCACAGATACGCAGTATTTT. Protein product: CSVLAGVSTDTQYF.

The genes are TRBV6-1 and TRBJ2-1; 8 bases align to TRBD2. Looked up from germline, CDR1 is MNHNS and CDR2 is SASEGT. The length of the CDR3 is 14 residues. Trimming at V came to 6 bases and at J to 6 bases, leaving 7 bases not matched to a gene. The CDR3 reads CASRGAGAANEQFF. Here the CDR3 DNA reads TGTGCCAGCAGGGGAGCGGGAGCTGCCAATGAGCAGTTCTTC.

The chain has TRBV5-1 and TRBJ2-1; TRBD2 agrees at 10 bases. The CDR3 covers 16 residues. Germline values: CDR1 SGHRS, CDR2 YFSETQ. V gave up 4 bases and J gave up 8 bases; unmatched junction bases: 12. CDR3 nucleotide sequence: TGCGCCAGCAGCCCCCTCGGGAGCGGGGGGGCGGATGAGCAGTTCTTC. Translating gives CASSPLGSGGADEQFF.